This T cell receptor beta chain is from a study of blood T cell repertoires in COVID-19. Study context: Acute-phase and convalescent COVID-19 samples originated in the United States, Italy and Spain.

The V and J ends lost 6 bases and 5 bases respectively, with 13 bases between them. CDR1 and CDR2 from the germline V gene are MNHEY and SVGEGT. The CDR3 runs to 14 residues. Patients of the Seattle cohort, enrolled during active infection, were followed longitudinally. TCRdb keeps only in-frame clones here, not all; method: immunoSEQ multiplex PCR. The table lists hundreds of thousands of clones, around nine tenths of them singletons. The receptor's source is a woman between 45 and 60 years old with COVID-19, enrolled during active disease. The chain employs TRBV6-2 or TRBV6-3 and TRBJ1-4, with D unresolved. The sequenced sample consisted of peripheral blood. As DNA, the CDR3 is TGTGCCAGCAGCGAGACCAGGATAAATGAAAAACTGTTTTTT. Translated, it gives CASSETRINEKLFF.